This TCR beta chain was found in a study of shared clonotypes between healthy human individuals. With regard to this clone: Its antigen is undetermined.

Naive CD8 cells lacked CD45RO and underwent positive selection for CCR7, leaving out terminally differentiated effector memory CD45RA+ cells. In germline, CDR1 is MNHNS, CDR2 SASEGT. With 8 bases removed from V and 1 base from J, the gap between germline ends came to 14 bases. The CDR3 sequence is 14 residues long. TCRdb keeps only in-frame clones here, not all; method: immunoSEQ multiplex PCR. Among about 2.2 million clones listed, roughly 91% were seen once. General observations from the study: A small donor pool kept down the genetic and exposure-history diversity that was represented.

The clonotype was recovered from a man between 18 and 35 years old in good health. Some clones in this sample may be carry-over from other donors' samples. The V call is TRBV6-1, the J call TRBJ1-1; TRBD1 is a possible D gene (6 bases). Specimen: naive CD8+ T cells from PBMCs. Here the CDR3 DNA reads TGTGCCAGCGCCAAGGGACAAACGAACACTGAAGCTTTCTTT. This gives the protein CASAKGQTNTEAFF.